The 5 T cell receptor beta chains below were found in one sample sequenced in a study of blood T cell repertoires in COVID-19 (TCRdb year 2020). Library method: the immunoSEQ multiplex PCR assay. TCRdb's version of the immuneACCESS table is confined to in-frame rearrangements and falls short of the full clone set. An unresolved V gene accounts for under half of the shortfall where checked; the remainder is of unknown origin. This sample lists under 300,000 clones; roughly nine tenths were detected once. Roughly 12% of the sample rests with the top ten. Material for sequencing was peripheral blood. The source of these receptors is a woman aged 25 to 39 with COVID-19, enrolled during active disease.

This CDR3 reads CASSLEADTDTQYF. CDR3 coding DNA: TGTGCCAGCAGTTTAGAGGCGGACACAGATACGCAGTATTTT. The V call is TRBV28, the J call TRBJ2-3; D not certain. Germline V gene lookup returns CDR1 MDHEN and CDR2 SYDVKM. V gave up 2 bases and J gave up 2 bases, with 8 bases separating them. The CDR3 covers 14 residues. Variable domain in full (rest from reference TRBV28 and TRBJ2-3): DVKVTQSSRYLVKRTGEKVFLECVQDMDHENMFWYRQDPGLGLRLIYFSYDVKMKEKGDIPEGYSVSREKKERFSLILESASTNQTSMYLCASSLEADTDTQYFGPGTRLTVL.

The J gene is TRBJ2-7, the V gene TRBV28; D might be TRBD1 (6 bases). V lost 7 bases and J lost 6, with 19 bases in between. The CDR3 consists of 14 residues. Per the germline V gene, CDR1 is MDHEN and CDR2 is SYDVKM. The CDR3 DNA follows: TGTGCCAGCAACTTATTGGGGGCTCAAGGCGAGCAGTACTTC. It yields the protein CASNLLGAQGEQYF.

The CDR3 region is CASSPRTGQVGNTIYF. CDR3 bases: TGTGCCAGCTCACCAAGGACAGGGCAAGTCGGAAACACCATATATTTT. This chain links TRBV18 with TRBJ1-3; TRBD1 agrees at 8 bases. Germline-derived CDR1 and CDR2 are KGHSH and LQKENI. The CDR3 sequence is 16 residues long. V was clipped by 2 bases and J by 4 bases; unmatched bases: 7.

Details on this clone: Other DNA sequences in the sample encode the same CDR3. The rearrangement links TRBV19 to TRBJ2-7, with a tentative D call TRBD2 (6 bases). The V gene's germline CDR1 is LNHDA and CDR2 SQIVND (reference sequence). The CDR3 has 13 amino acids. Between the trimmed V and J ends, which lost 5 bases and 2 bases, there was a span of 10 bases. The CDR3: CASSPGLPYEQYF. CDR3 coding DNA: TGTGCCAGTAGTCCAGGACTACCCTACGAGCAGTACTTC.

The chain has TRBV12-3 or TRBV12-4 and TRBJ2-3; perhaps TRBD2 as D (6 bases). CDR3 size: 12 residues. Trimming removed 5 bases from V and 5 bases from J, with 8 bases in between. The CDR3 loop is CASSPGGDTQYF. As DNA, the CDR3 is TGTGCCAGCAGTCCCGGGGGAGATACGCAGTATTTT.